This T cell receptor (beta chain) was observed in a study of T cells in Graves' hyperthyroidism and ophthalmopathy. About the research overall: At initial diagnosis, before any treatment had begun, peripheral blood was obtained.

If no ophthalmopathy progression occurred within 18 months, Graves' hyperthyroidism was stable. Trimming took off 0 bases at V and 8 bases at J, with 15 bases between the two ends. This CDR3 has 15 residues. CDR1 is SGHRS and CDR2 is YFSETQ in the germline V gene. Using RNA transcripts as the source, TCR beta CDR3 regions were amplified. Researchers ran a first-round RT-PCR on the TCR CDR3 using the HTBI primer set. Each CDR3 protein gets one entry after TCRdb re-called the multiplex PCR reads with MiXCR. This sample yields a few hundred thousand distinct CDR3 sequences, of which around a sixth are seen a single time; about 7% belongs to the top ten.

The chain joins TRBV5-1 to TRBJ1-3; TRBD1 might be the D (6 bases). Sequencing was done on a sample of blood. The clonotype was recovered from a woman aged 25 to 39 with Graves' hyperthyroidism. CDR3 in DNA: TGCGCCAGCAGCTTGGCTGCAGGGGTGAAGGACACCATATATTTT. Its protein is CASSLAAGVKDTIYF.